A selection of T cell receptor beta chains follows, all from one sample in a study of cytomegalovirus exposure and HLA in healthy donors. The method was immunoSEQ multiplex PCR; TCRdb's version includes in-frame clones alone and lacks a portion of them. This sample has some 140,000 clones, with approximately 61% found just once. Sequences were obtained from PBMCs. Every receptor here comes from a human donor in good health. Both conserved end residues are part of each CDR3. Size values are once, few and many counts, or a class for expanded clones, and some rows have none.

. TRBV5-1 CASSADREGRGYTF
. TRBV28 CASSFGVAGVHEQYF
few TRBV28 CASSGRGPGDYGYTF
. TRBV4-1 CASATSYNEQFF
few TRBV10-1 CASSPNSGRYEQYF
few TRBV4-1 CASSQPSGGSDEQFF
few TRBV5-6 CASSLRQGYGYTF
once TRBV28 CASVGRARNYGYTF
. TRBV7-2 CASSLFPPNSGANVLTF
. TRBV6-5 CASSPQTDSTGELFF
. TRBV7-2 CASSSTSGRGQETQYF
. TRBV6-5 CASTPMESGELFF
. TRBV11-3 CASSLRGRGPKSYEQYF
few TRBV5-1 CASRSGLAGVIEQFF
. TRBV5-1 CASSAKTSGTHNEQFF
. TRBV7-2 CASSLVGSLVGNEQYF
. TRBV10-3 CAIGLAGGRTDTQYF
. TRBV7-2 CASSLRGSGSYEQYF
few TRBV5-6 CASSFTGAEQYF
. TRBV2 CASSEAPKGEAFF
few TRBV15 CATSRVGTSGRNEQFF
once TRBV7-2 CASSGQGAGTEAFF
few TRBV2 CASSVGPGLAGVEQYF
. TRBV10-3 CAISDRQGGQETLYF
once TRBV5-6 CASSWGSSGNTIYF
. TRBV9 CASSAHQTGPSYEQYF
. TRBV7-6 CASSLGQGSQPQHF
few TRBV10-1 CASSGTGTAEAFF
. TRBV5-1 CASSQGGLSQSYEQYF
. TRBV11-3 CASSATGTGASYEQYF
. TRBV28 CASSQPRQGQETQYF
. TRBV9 CASSGREKGAGELFF
. TRBV2 CASSSGSGGQETQYF
few TRBV29-1 CSVESLGEGNHF
. TRBV6-5 CASRKDSSGANVLTF
. TRBV7-6 CASSLARGREGRFRDNEQFF
. TRBV2 CASRVDRGFTGELFF
few TRBV18 CASSPPGQGAFF
. TRBV6-6 CASTQSTDTQYF
. TRBV7-9 CASSLPGGAGNTDTQYF
few TRBV5-1 CASSLSGDYEQYF
once TRBV7-9 CASSFLMGLAGEQYF
. TRBV10-3 CAISEYPGSSDTQYF